This TCR beta chain appears in the sequencing data of a study of cytomegalovirus exposure and HLA in healthy donors. The CDR3 covers 18 residues. Trimming removed 1 base from V and 2 bases from J, with 19 bases in between. CDR1 and CDR2 from the germline V gene are MNHEY and SMNVEV (reference sequence). A multiplex PCR was run with 60 Vbeta primers and 13 Jbeta primers. Data came from immunoSEQ multiplex PCR; TCRdb stores just in-frame clones and leaves some out. Of about 100,000 clones in the sample, 78% were seen once. The chain carries TRBV27 and TRBJ2-3; D perhaps matches TRBD2 (5 bases). This clonotype originated in a woman aged 55-69 years in good health and CMV-seronegative. Input material: PBMCs. The CDR3 region is CASSLWFGLSGSTDTQYF. The CDR3 region has the DNA TGTGCCAGCAGTTTATGGTTTGGGCTCTCGGGGTCCACAGATACGCAGTATTTT.